This T cell receptor (beta chain) derives from a study of T cell repertoires in cytomegalovirus infection. Turning to the study itself: Indications came from public TCR beta signatures; they pointed to CMV infection and to a matching HLA type.

Germline values: CDR1 MGHRA, CDR2 YSYEKL. V was pared by 3 bases and J by 8 bases, with 19 bases between. This CDR3 spans 16 amino acids. TCRdb called the reads again in MiXCR, with one record for every CDR3 protein. There are roughly 100,000 distinct CDR3 sequences in the sample; more than 15% occur only once, and around 8.5% lies in the top ten. Study-level findings and limits: Dominating the ex vivo response were HLA-C-restricted CMV-specific TCR beta clonotypes. Summed frequency of public TCR beta families distinguished CMV carriers with the relevant HLA.

There are many counts of this clonotype. Its specificity is not known. This chain links TRBV4-1 with TRBJ1-4, with D possibly being TRBD1 (5 bases). The sequence came from a human donor in good health (CMV status not recorded). Some clones in this sample may be carry-over from other donors' samples. Sequences were obtained from PBMCs. CDR3 bases: TGCGCCAGCAGCCACCGTGATCCCAGGGCGGGGGAAAAACTGTTTTTT. Translation: CASSHRDPRAGEKLFF.